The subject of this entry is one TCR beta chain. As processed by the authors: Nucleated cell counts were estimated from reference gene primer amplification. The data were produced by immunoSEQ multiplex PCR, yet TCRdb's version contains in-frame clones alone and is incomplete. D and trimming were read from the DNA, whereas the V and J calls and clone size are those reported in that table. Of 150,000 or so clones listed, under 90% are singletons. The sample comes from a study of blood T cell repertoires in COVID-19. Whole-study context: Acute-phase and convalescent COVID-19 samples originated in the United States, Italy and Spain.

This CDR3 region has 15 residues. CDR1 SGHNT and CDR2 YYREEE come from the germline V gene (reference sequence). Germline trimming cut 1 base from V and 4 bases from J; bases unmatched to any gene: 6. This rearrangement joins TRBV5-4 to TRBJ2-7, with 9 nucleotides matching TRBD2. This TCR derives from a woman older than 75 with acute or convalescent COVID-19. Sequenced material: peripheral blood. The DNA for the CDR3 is TGTGCCAGCAGCTTGAACGCGGGAGGGGGGTACGAGCAGTACTTC. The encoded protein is CASSLNAGGGYEQYF.